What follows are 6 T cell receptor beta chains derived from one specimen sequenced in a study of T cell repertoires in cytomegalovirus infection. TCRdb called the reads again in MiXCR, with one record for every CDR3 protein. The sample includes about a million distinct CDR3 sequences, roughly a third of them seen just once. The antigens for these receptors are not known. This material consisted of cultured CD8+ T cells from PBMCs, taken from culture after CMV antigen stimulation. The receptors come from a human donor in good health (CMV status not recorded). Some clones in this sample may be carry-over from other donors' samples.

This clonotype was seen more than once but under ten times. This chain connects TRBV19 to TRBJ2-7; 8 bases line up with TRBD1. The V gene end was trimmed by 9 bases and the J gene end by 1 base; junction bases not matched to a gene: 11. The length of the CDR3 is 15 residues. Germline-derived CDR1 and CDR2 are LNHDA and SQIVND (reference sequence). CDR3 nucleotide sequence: TGTGCCAGCAGTCCCGGACAGGGTGGATCCTACGAGCAGTACTTC. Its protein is CASSPGQGGSYEQYF.

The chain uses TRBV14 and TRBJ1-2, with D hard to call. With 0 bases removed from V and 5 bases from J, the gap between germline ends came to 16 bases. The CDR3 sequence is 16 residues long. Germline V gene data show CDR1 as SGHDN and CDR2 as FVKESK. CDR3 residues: CASSQELLARDYGYTF. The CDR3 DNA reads TGTGCCAGCAGCCAAGAATTATTAGCGCGTGATTATGGCTACACCTTC.

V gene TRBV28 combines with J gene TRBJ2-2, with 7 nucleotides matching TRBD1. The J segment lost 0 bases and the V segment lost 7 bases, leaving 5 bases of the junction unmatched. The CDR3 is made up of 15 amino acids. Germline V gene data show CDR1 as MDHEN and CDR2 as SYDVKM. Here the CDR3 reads CASNLRGTNTGELFF. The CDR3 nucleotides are TGTGCCAGCAACCTCAGGGGGACGAACACCGGGGAGCTGTTTTTT.

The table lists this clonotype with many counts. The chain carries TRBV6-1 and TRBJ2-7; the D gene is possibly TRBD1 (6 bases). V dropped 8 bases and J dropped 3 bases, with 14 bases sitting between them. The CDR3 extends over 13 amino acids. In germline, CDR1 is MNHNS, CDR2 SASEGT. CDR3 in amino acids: CASVGTTSYEQYF. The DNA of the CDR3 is TGTGCCAGCGTGGGGACAACAAGCTACGAGCAGTACTTC.

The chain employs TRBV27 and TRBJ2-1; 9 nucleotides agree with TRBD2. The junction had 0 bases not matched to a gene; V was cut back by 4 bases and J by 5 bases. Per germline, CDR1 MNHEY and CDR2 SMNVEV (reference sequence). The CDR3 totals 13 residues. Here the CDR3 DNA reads TGTGCCAGCAGTTGGACTAGCGACAATGAGCAGTTCTTC. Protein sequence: CASSWTSDNEQFF.

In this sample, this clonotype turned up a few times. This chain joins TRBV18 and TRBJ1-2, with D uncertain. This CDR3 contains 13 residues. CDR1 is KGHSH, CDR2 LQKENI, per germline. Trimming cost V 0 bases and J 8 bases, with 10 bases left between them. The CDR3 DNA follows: TGTGCCAGCTCACCACCAATGGCGGGCGGCTACACCTTC. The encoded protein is CASSPPMAGGYTF.